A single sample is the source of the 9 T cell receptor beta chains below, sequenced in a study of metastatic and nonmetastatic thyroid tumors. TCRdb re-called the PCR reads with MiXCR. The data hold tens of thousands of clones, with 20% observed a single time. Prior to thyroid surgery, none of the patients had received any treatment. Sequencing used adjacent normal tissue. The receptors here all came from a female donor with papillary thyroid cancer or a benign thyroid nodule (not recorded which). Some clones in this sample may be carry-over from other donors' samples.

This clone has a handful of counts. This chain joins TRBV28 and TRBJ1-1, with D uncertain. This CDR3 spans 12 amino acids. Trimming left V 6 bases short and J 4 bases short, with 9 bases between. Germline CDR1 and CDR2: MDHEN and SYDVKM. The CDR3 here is CASSAQPTEAFF. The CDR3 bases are TGTGCCAGCAGCGCACAGCCCACTGAAGCTTTCTTT.

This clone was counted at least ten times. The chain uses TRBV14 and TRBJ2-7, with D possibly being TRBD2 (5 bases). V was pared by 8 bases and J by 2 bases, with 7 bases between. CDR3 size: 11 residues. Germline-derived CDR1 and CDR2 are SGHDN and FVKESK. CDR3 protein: CASAGAYEQYF. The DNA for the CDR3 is TGTGCCAGCGCGGGCGCCTACGAGCAGTACTTC.

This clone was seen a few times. CDR3 nucleotide sequence: TGTGCCAGCAGTTTTAAAGGACAGGGGAGATCCTACGAGCAGTACTTC. Its translation: CASSFKGQGRSYEQYF. The genes are TRBV6-1 and TRBJ2-7, with TRBD1 matching over 9 bases. In germline, CDR1 is MNHNS, CDR2 SASEGT. The CDR3 covers 16 residues. V lost 5 bases, J lost 1 base, and 9 bases stayed unmatched.

CDR3 sequence: CASSPAPAGEQYF. CDR3 coding DNA: TGTGCCAGCTCACCCGCCCCTGCGGGAGAGCAGTACTTC. The rearrangement links TRBV18 to TRBJ2-7; D possibly corresponds to TRBD2 (6 bases). The CDR3 is 13 amino acids. Germline V gene lookup returns CDR1 KGHSH and CDR2 LQKENI. Trimming left V 3 bases short and J 7 bases short, with 13 bases between.

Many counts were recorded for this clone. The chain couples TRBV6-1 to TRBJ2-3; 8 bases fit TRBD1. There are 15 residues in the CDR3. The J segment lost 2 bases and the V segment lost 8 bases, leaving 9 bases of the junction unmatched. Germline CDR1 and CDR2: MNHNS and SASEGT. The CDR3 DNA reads TGTGCCAGCCGTCCGGGACAGGCCTACACAGATACGCAGTATTTT. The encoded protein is CASRPGQAYTDTQYF.

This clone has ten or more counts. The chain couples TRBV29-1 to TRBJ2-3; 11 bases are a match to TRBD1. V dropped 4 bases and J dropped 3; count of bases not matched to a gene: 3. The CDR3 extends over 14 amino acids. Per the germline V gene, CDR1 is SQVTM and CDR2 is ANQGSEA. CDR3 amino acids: CSVVGTGGTDTQYF. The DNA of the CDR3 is TGCAGCGTTGTTGGGACAGGGGGGACAGATACGCAGTATTTT.

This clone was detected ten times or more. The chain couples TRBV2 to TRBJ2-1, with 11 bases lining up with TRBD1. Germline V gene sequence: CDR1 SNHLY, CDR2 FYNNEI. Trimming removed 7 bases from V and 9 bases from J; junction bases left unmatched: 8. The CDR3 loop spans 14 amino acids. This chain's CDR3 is CASTGQGARGEQFF. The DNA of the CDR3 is TGTGCCAGCACCGGACAGGGGGCGCGGGGTGAGCAGTTCTTC. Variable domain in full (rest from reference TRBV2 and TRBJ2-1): EPEVTQTPSHQVTQMGQEVILRCVPISNHLYFYWYRQILGQKVEFLVSFYNNEISEKSEIFDDQFSVERPDGSNFTLKIRSTKLEDSAMYFCASTGQGARGEQFFGPGTRLTVL.

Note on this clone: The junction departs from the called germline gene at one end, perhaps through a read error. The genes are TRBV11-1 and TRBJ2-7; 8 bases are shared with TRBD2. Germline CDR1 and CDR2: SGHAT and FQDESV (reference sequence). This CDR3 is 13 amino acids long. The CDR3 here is CASSSRLAGQLHF. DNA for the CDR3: TGTGCCAGCAGCTCGAGGTTAGCGGGACAACTTCACTTC.

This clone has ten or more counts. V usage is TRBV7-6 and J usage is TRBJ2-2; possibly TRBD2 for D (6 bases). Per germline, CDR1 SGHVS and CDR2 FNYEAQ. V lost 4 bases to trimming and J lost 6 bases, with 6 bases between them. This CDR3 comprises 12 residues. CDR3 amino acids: CASSWEAGELFF. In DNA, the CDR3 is TGTGCCAGCAGCTGGGAGGCCGGGGAGCTGTTTTTT.